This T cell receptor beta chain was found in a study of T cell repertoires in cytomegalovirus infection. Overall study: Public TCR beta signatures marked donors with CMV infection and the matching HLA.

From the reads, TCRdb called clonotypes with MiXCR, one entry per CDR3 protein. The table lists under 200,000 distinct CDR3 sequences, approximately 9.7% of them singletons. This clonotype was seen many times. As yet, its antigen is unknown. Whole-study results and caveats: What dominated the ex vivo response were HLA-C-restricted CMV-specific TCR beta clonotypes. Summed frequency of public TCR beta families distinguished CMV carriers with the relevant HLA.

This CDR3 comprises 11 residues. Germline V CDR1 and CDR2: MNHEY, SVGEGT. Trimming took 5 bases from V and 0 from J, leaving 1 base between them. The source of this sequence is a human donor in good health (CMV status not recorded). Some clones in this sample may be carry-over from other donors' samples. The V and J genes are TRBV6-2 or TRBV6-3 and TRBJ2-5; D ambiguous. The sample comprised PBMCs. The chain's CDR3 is CASSHQETQYF. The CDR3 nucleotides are TGTGCCAGCAGTCACCAAGAGACCCAGTACTTC.